A selection of T cell receptor beta chains follows, all from one sample in a study of T-cell memory formation after mild COVID-19. A single record per CDR3 protein comes from TCRdb applying MiXCR to the 5' RACE reads. In the table there are some 260,000 distinct CDR3 sequences, over 15% of which are singletons. Specimen: PBMCs or a T cell subset sorted from them (not recorded which). The receptor set was obtained from a man younger than 35 who had mild COVID-19 (a few samples of this study predate the infection). Cell type and time point are not known. Each CDR3 is given without its conserved first and last residue. The D gene is left open where the match is weak.

j_call d_call v_call cdr3_aa
TRBJ1-2 TRBD1 TRBV7-8 ASSLWTGRPL
TRBJ1-3 . TRBV28 ASSFFGQDLYSVHTIY
TRBJ2-1 . TRBV12-3/TRBV12-4 ASSFRDISPEQF
TRBJ2-2 . TRBV11-3 ASSLDRGTSADTGELF
TRBJ1-4 . TRBV7-3 ASSGNSATNEKLF
TRBJ2-7 TRBD1 TRBV6-2/TRBV6-3 ASSPHSVGQGPYEQY
TRBJ2-3 TRBD2 TRBV2 ASSPNSGGAGTQY
TRBJ2-3 . TRBV4-3 ASSQVAGAGDTQY
TRBJ2-1 . TRBV11-3 ASSLDRLVSEQF
TRBJ1-1 . TRBV7-2 ASSLAGGWTEAF
TRBJ1-1 . TRBV5-1 ASSRMGEGETF
TRBJ1-1 . TRBV5-1 ASSPVPGEMNTEAF
TRBJ2-1 TRBD1 TRBV9 ASSEQGGYYNEQF
TRBJ2-2 . TRBV7-3 ASSSDDLGELF
TRBJ2-3 TRBD2 TRBV5-1 ASSLRLAGGPTDTQY
TRBJ2-7 . TRBV6-2/TRBV6-3 ASRYGRAGSWEQY
TRBJ1-2 . TRBV3-1 ASSQPTTTYGYT
TRBJ2-3 . TRBV4-2 ASSPRGGGGSDTQY
TRBJ2-7 TRBD1 TRBV10-2 ASQPSLDRATQY